The 18 T cell receptor beta chains in this list originate from one sample, sequenced in a study of cytomegalovirus exposure and HLA in healthy donors. Clones were sequenced by immunoSEQ multiplex PCR, and TCRdb holds only the in-frame ones, with some missing. The sample gives some 340,000 clones, roughly 87% of which show up once; about 1% is in the top ten. The sequenced sample consisted of PBMCs. Source of these receptors: a woman aged 25-40 years in good health and CMV-seropositive.

The chain combines TRBV6-5 with TRBJ2-5; 7 nucleotides line up with TRBD1. Per the germline V gene, CDR1 is MNHEY and CDR2 is SVGAGI. Trimming cost V 5 bases and J 5 bases; bases outside gene matches: 11. This CDR3 comprises 15 residues. CDR3 amino acids: CASSHGTARQETQYF. For the CDR3, the DNA is TGTGCCAGCAGTCACGGGACAGCTCGGCAGGAGACCCAGTACTTC.

The chain is built from TRBV29-1 and TRBJ2-7; weak D call: TRBD2 (5 bases). Per the germline V gene, CDR1 is SQVTM and CDR2 is ANQGSEA. CDR3 length: 14 residues. V lost 0 bases and J 7 bases, leaving 16 bases between the germline ends. The DNA of the CDR3 is TGCAGCGTTGAAGACGTAGGACGGGATGAGGAGCAGTACTTC. This sequence encodes CSVEDVGRDEEQYF.

This chain connects TRBV14 to TRBJ2-7, with D maybe TRBD2 (6 bases). Trimming took off 1 base at V and 4 bases at J, with 8 bases between the two ends. The CDR3 is made up of 13 amino acids. CDR1 is SGHDN, CDR2 FVKESK, per germline. Here the CDR3 reads CASSQGGGYEQYF. CDR3 DNA sequence: TGTGCCAGCAGCCAAGGGGGAGGATACGAGCAGTACTTC. Looking up the rest from reference TRBV14 and TRBJ2-7 gives the full variable domain: EAGVTQFPSHSVIEKGQTVTLRCDPISGHDNLYWYRRVMGKEIKFLLHFVKESKQDESGMPNNRFLAERTGGTYSTLKVQPAELEDSGVYFCASSQGGGYEQYFGPGTRLTVT.

This clone occurred once. This chain joins TRBV7-3 and TRBJ2-4, with D perhaps assigned TRBD1 or TRBD2 (5 bases each). From germline, CDR1 is SGHTA and CDR2 FQGTGA. Trimming removed 5 bases at V and 0 bases at J, with 17 bases between. The CDR3 is made up of 17 amino acids. The DNA of the CDR3 is TGTGCCAGCAGCCCTGTCCCACGGGACCTAGCCAAAAACATTCAGTACTTC. Translation gives CASSPVPRDLAKNIQYF.

The chain links TRBV30 to TRBJ1-3, with D tentatively TRBD1 (5 bases). This CDR3 is 15 amino acids long. V dropped 4 bases and J dropped 3 bases, with 16 bases sitting between them. Germline CDR1 reads GTSNPN; CDR2 reads SVGIG (reference sequence). This chain's CDR3 is CAWTHKQGFGNTIYF. Written as DNA, the CDR3 is TGTGCCTGGACGCACAAGCAGGGATTTGGAAACACCATATATTTT.

The V and J genes are TRBV5-6 and TRBJ1-4; TRBD1 agrees at 7 bases. Germline CDR1 reads SGHDT; CDR2 reads YYEEEE. The CDR3 sequence is 15 residues long. Trimming cost V 4 bases and J 3 bases; bases outside gene matches: 6. CDR3 amino acids: CASSGQGVANEKLFF. The CDR3 DNA reads as TGTGCCAGCAGCGGGCAGGGGGTGGCTAATGAAAAACTGTTTTTT.

The chain employs TRBV6-5 and TRBJ2-5; D possibly matches TRBD1 or TRBD2 (5 bases each). In germline, CDR1 is MNHEY, CDR2 SVGAGI. V lost 2 bases and J 4 bases, leaving 17 bases between the germline ends. The CDR3 contains 16 residues. The CDR3 coding sequence is TGTGCCAGCAGTTACGGCCCCCCCGGGACCGGAGAGACCCAGTACTTC. Amino acid sequence: CASSYGPPGTGETQYF.

The CDR3 protein is CAFKPRGSYEQYF. CDR3 DNA sequence: TGTGCATTTAAGCCCAGGGGGTCCTACGAGCAGTACTTC. The chain carries TRBV28 and TRBJ2-7; 7 bases line up with TRBD1. CDR3 length: 13 residues. Germline values: CDR1 MDHEN, CDR2 SYDVKM.

This rearrangement joins TRBV19 to TRBJ1-5, with a weak D call TRBD1 (5 bases). There are 16 residues in the CDR3. Trimming cost V 7 bases and J 4 bases, with 20 bases left between them. Germline CDR1 is LNHDA and CDR2 is SQIVND (reference sequence). As DNA, the CDR3 is TGTGCCAGTACCTCGCGGGAGAGGGGAGGAAATCAGCCCCAGCATTTT. This translates into CASTSRERGGNQPQHF.

CDR3 sequence: CASSFGHLYEQYF. CDR3 sequence (DNA): TGTGCCAGCAGTTTCGGGCACCTCTACGAGCAGTACTTC. The rearrangement links TRBV27 to TRBJ2-7; D remains unclear. The V end was cut by 3 bases, the J end by 3 bases, with 9 bases between. The CDR3 runs to 13 residues. The germline CDR1 and CDR2 sequences are MNHEY and SMNVEV (reference sequence).

The rearrangement links TRBV5-4 to TRBJ2-5; unclear D gene. V lost 5 bases and J lost 2, with 7 bases in between. The CDR3 is 12 amino acids. Germline V gene data show CDR1 as SGHNT and CDR2 as YYREEE (reference sequence). The DNA for the CDR3 is TGTGCCAGCAGTACGGATCAAGAGACCCAGTACTTC. Its protein is CASSTDQETQYF.

This chain joins TRBV9 and TRBJ2-1, with D perhaps TRBD2 (5 bases). V gave up 4 bases and J gave up 6 bases, with 11 bases separating them. Germline V gene lookup returns CDR1 SGDLS and CDR2 YYNGEE. The CDR3 is 13 residues long. The CDR3 nucleotides are TGTGCCAGCAGCCCCACAACTAGCAATGAGCAGTTCTTC. Translated: CASSPTTSNEQFF.

The J gene is TRBJ2-7, the V gene TRBV10-3, with 7 bases that match TRBD2. The CDR3 has 17 residues. V gave up 0 bases and J gave up 1 base; unmatched junction bases: 9. Germline assignment: CDR1 ENHRY and CDR2 SYGVKD. The CDR3 DNA is TGTGCCATCAGTGAGTCGTTAGCGGGCGAACATTCCTACGAGCAGTACTTC. Amino acid sequence: CAISESLAGEHSYEQYF.

This chain uses TRBV5-4 with TRBJ1-6, with a possible D match to TRBD1 (5 bases). Germline V gene sequence: CDR1 SGHNT, CDR2 YYREEE (reference sequence). The CDR3 is 13 residues long. V lost 2 bases to trimming and J lost 7 bases, with 7 bases between them. The CDR3 spells CASSFRGNSPLHF. CDR3 bases: TGTGCCAGCAGCTTCCGGGGGAATTCACCCCTCCACTTT. Drawing the rest from reference TRBV5-4 and TRBJ1-6, the complete variable domain is ETGVTQSPTHLIKTRGQQVTLRCSSQSGHNTVSWYQQALGQGPQFIFQYYREEENGRGNFPPRFSGLQFPNYSSELNVNALELDDSALYLCASSFRGNSPLHFGNGTRLTVT.

This chain connects TRBV7-2 to TRBJ1-5; tentative D call: TRBD1 (5 bases). CDR3 size: 14 residues. Trimming shortened V by 4 bases and J by 4 bases, and 11 bases separated the two germline ends. Germline V gives CDR1 SGHTA, CDR2 FQGNSA. CDR3 residues: CASSSGGGNQPQHF. For the CDR3, the DNA is TGTGCCAGCAGCTCCGGCGGGGGGAATCAGCCCCAGCATTTT.

Here the CDR3 DNA reads TGTGCCAGCCGACAGGCAGGTGGTAATTTGCCCCTCCACTTT. It codes for CASRQAGGNLPLHF. V gene TRBV7-9 combines with J gene TRBJ1-6; D may be TRBD1 (6 bases). Germline V gives CDR1 SEHNR, CDR2 FQNEAQ (reference sequence). The V gene lost 8 bases and the J gene lost 13 bases, with 21 bases spanning the gap. This CDR3 is built from 14 residues.

This chain links TRBV7-2 with TRBJ2-3, with no clear D. V lost 5 bases to trimming and J lost 5 bases, with 11 bases between them. This CDR3 region has 13 residues. Per the germline V gene, CDR1 is SGHTA and CDR2 is FQGNSA. CDR3 sequence reads: CASSQGQLDTQYF. In DNA form, the CDR3 reads TGTGCCAGCAGCCAAGGTCAGCTAGATACGCAGTATTTT.

This rearrangement joins TRBV4-2 to TRBJ2-3; 9 nucleotides align to TRBD2. The CDR3 consists of 16 residues. With 1 base clipped from V and 0 bases from J, the junction kept 2 bases outside the gene matches. Germline V gene data show CDR1 as LGHNA and CDR2 as YNFKEQ. The CDR3 sequence: CASSQGLAASTDTQYF. For the CDR3, the DNA is TGTGCCAGCAGCCAAGGACTAGCGGCTAGCACAGATACGCAGTATTTT.